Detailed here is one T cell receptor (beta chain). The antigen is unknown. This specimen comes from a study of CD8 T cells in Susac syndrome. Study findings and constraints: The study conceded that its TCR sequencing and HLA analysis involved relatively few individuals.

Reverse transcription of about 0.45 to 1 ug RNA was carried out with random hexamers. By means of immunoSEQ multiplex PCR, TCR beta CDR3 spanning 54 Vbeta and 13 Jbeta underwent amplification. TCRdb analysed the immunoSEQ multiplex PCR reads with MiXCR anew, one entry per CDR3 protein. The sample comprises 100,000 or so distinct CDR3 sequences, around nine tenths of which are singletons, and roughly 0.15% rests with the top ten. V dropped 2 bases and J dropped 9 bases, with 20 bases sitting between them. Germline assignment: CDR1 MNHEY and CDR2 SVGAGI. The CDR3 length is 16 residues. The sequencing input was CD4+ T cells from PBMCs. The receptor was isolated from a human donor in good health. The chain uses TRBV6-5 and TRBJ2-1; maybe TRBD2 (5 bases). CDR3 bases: TGTGCCAGCAGTTACCCAGTGACTAACGGCTACGGTGAGCAGTTCTTC. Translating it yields CASSYPVTNGYGEQFF.